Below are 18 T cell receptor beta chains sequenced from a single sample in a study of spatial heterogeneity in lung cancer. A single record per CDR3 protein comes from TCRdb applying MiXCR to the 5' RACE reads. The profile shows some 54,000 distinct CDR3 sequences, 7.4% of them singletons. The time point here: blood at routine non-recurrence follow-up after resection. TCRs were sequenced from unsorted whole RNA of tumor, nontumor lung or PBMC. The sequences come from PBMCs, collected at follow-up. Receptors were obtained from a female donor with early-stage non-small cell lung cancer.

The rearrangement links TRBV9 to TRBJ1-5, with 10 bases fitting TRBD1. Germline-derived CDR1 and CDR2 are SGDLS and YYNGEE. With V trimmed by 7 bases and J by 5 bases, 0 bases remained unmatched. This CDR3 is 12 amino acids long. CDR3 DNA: TGTGCCAGCGGGACAGGGGATCAGCCCCAGCATTTT. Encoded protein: CASGTGDQPQHF.

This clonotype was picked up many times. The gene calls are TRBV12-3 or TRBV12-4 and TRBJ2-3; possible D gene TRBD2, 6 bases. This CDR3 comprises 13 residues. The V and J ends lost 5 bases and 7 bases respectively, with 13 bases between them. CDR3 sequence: CASSDGTSHTQYF. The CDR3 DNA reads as TGTGCCAGCAGTGACGGGACTTCCCATACGCAGTATTTT.

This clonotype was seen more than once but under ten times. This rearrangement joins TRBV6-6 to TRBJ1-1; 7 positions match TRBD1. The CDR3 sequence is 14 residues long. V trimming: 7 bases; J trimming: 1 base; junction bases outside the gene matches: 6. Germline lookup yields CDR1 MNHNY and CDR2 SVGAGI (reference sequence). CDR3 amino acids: CASIRGGANTEAFF. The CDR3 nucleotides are TGTGCCAGCATTAGAGGGGGCGCGAACACTGAAGCTTTCTTT.

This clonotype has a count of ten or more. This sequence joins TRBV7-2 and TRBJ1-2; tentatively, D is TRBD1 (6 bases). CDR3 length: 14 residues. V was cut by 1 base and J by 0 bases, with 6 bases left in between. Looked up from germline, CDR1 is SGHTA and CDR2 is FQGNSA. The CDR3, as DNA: TGTGCCAGCAGCTTAGAGGGGGCTAACTATGGCTACACCTTC. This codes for CASSLEGANYGYTF.

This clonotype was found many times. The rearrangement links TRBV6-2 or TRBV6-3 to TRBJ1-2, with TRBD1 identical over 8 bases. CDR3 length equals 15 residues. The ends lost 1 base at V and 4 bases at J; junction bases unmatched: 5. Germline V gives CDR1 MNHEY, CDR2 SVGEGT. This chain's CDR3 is CASSYFPGQGYGYTF. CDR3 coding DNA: TGTGCCAGCAGTTACTTTCCAGGACAGGGCTATGGCTACACCTTC.

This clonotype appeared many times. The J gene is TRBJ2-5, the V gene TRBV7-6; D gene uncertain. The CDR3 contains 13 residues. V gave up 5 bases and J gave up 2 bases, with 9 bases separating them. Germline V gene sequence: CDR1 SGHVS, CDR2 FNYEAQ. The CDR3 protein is CASSTTQQETQYF. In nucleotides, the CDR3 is TGTGCCAGCAGCACGACACAACAAGAGACCCAGTACTTC.

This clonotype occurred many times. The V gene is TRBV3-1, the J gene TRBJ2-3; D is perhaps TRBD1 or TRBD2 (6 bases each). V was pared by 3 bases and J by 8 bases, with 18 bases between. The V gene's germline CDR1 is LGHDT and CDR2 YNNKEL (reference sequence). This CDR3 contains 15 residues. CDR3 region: CASSQSGAVVGTQYF. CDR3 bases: TGTGCCAGCAGCCAGTCGGGGGCGGTCGTCGGTACGCAGTATTTT.

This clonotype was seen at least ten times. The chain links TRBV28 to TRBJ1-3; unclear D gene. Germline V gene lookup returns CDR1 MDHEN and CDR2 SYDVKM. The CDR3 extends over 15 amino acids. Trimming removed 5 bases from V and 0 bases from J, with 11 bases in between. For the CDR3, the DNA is TGTGCCAGCAGTCCACCGCCGTTCTCTGGAAACACCATATATTTT. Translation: CASSPPPFSGNTIYF.

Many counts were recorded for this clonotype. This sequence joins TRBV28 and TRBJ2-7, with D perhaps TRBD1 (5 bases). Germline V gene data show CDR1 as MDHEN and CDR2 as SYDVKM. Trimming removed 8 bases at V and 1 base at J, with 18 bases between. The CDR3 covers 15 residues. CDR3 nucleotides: TGTGCCAGCGATTCGCAGGGTGTAGGGTCCTACGAGCAGTACTTC. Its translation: CASDSQGVGSYEQYF.

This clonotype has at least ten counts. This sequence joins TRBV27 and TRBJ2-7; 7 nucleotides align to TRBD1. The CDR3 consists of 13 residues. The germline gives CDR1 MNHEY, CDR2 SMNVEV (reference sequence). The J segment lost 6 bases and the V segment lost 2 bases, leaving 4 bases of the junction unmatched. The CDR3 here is CASSLDRVGEQYF. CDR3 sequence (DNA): TGTGCCAGCAGTTTAGACAGGGTTGGCGAGCAGTACTTC.

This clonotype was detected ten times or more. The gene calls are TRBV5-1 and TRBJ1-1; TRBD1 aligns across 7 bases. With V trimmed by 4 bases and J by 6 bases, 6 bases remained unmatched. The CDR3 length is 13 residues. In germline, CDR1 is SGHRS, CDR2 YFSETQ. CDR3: CASSIQGTAEAFF. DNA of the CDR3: TGCGCCAGCAGCATACAGGGGACCGCTGAAGCTTTCTTT.

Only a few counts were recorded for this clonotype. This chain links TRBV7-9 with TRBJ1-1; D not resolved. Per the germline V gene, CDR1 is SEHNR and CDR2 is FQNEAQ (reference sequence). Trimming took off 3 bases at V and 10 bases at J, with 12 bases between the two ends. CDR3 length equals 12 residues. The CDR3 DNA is TGTGCCAGCAGCTTCCCAGTAGAGATAGCTTTCTTT. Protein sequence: CASSFPVEIAFF.

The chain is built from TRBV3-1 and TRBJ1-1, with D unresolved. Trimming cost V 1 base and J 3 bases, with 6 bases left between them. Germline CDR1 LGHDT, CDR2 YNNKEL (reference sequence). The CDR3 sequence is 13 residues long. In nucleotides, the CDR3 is TGTGCCAGCAGCCAAGGAATGGACACTGAAGCTTTCTTT. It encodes CASSQGMDTEAFF.

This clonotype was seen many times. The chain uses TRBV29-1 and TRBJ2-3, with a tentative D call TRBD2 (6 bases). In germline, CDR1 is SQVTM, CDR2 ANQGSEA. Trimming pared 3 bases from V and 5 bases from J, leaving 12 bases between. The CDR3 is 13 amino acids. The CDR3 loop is CSVEWPGGDTQYF. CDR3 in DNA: TGCAGCGTTGAGTGGCCCGGGGGAGATACGCAGTATTTT.

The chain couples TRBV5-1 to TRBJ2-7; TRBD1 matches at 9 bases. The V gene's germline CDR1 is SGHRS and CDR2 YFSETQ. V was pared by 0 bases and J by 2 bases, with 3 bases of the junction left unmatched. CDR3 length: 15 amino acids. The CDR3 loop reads CASSLAGTGTYEQYF. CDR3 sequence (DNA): TGCGCCAGCAGCTTGGCCGGGACAGGGACCTACGAGCAGTACTTC.

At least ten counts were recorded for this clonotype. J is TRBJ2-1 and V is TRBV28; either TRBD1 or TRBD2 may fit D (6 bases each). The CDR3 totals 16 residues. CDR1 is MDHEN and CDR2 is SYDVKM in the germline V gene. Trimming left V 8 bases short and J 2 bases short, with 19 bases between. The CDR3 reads CASRHRAGRTYNEQFF. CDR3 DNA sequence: TGTGCCAGCCGTCACAGGGCGGGGCGAACCTACAATGAGCAGTTCTTC.

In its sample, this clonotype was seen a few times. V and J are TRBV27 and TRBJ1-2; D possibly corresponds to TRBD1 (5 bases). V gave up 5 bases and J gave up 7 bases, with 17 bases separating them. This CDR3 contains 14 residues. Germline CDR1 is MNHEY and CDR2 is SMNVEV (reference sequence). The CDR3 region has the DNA TGTGCCAGCAGTCCCCCCATGGGGGGAGCTGGCTACACCTTC. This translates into CASSPPMGGAGYTF.

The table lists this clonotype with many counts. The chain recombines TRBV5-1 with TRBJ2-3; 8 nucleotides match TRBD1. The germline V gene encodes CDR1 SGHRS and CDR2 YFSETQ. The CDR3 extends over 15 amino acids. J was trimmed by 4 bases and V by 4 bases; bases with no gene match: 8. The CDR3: CASSSDRGNSDTQYF. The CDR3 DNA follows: TGCGCCAGCAGCAGCGACAGGGGAAATTCAGATACGCAGTATTTT.